Each of the 21 T cell receptor beta chains below was sequenced from the same sample in a study of CD8 T cells in Susac syndrome. With random hexamers, roughly 0.45 to 1 ug RNA was reverse transcribed. TCRdb passed the immunoSEQ multiplex PCR reads through MiXCR, listing each CDR3 protein once. This table holds over 150,000 distinct CDR3 sequences, over 90% found once. The sequenced material came from CD4+ T cells from PBMCs. All receptors derive from a human donor with Susac syndrome.

The V call is TRBV18, the J call TRBJ2-5, with D unclear. Germline V gives CDR1 KGHSH, CDR2 LQKENI. Between the trimmed V and J ends, which lost 3 bases and 5 bases, there was a span of 13 bases. The CDR3 loop spans 14 amino acids. Written as DNA, the CDR3 is TGTGCCAGCTCACCGCGTTCGGGCCGCGAGACCCAGTACTTC. The encoded protein is CASSPRSGRETQYF.

This chain uses TRBV29-1 with TRBJ1-2; D possibly corresponds to TRBD1 (6 bases). The V and J ends lost 6 bases and 2 bases respectively, with 13 bases between them. CDR3 length: 13 residues. CDR1 is SQVTM and CDR2 is ANQGSEA in the germline V gene. CDR3 sequence (DNA): TGCAGCGTCCGCACTCAGGGGAACTATGGCTACACCTTC. Residues: CSVRTQGNYGYTF.

The J gene is TRBJ2-3, the V gene TRBV2; 8 nucleotides agree with TRBD2. V gave up 4 bases and J gave up 2 bases; unmatched junction bases: 2. CDR1 and CDR2 from the germline V gene are SNHLY and FYNNEI. This CDR3 is 14 amino acids long. CDR3 protein: CASSGGRNTDTQYF. The DNA for the CDR3 is TGTGCCAGCAGTGGCGGGAGGAACACAGATACGCAGTATTTT. Complete variable domain (other parts from reference TRBV2 and TRBJ2-3): EPEVTQTPSHQVTQMGQEVILRCVPISNHLYFYWYRQILGQKVEFLVSFYNNEISEKSEIFDDQFSVERPDGSNFTLKIRSTKLEDSAMYFCASSGGRNTDTQYFGPGTRLTVL.

J is TRBJ2-2 and V is TRBV2, with D perhaps TRBD2 (6 bases). This CDR3 has 14 amino acids. The germline gives CDR1 SNHLY, CDR2 FYNNEI. Between the trimmed V and J ends, which lost 6 bases and 1 base, there was a span of 9 bases. The CDR3 is CASRRDGNTGELFF. CDR3 in DNA: TGTGCCAGCAGGCGGGATGGGAACACCGGGGAGCTGTTTTTT.

The chain uses TRBV29-1 and TRBJ1-4, with 9 bases fitting TRBD1. Unmatched junction bases numbered 8, after V lost 7 bases and J lost 5 bases. The germline V gene encodes CDR1 SQVTM and CDR2 ANQGSEA. The CDR3 extends over 14 amino acids. CDR3 loop: CSAETGTGNEKLFF. Written as DNA, the CDR3 is TGCAGCGCCGAAACCGGGACAGGGAATGAAAAACTGTTTTTT. The full variable domain, completed using reference TRBV29-1 and TRBJ1-4, is SAVISQKPSRDICQRGTSLTIQCQVDSQVTMMFWYRQQPGQSLTLIATANQGSEATYESGFVIDKFPISRPNLTFSTLTVSNMSPEDSSIYLCSAETGTGNEKLFFGSGTQLSVL.

V is TRBV5-1 and J is TRBJ1-2; D is uncertain. From germline, CDR1 is SGHRS and CDR2 YFSETQ. With 0 bases removed from V and 4 bases from J, the gap between germline ends came to 10 bases. CDR3 length: 14 residues. As DNA, the CDR3 is TGCGCCAGCAGCTTGGCAGTCACAAGCTATGGCTACACCTTC. It translates to CASSLAVTSYGYTF.

The V and J genes are TRBV27 and TRBJ1-6; the D is unclear. The CDR3 consists of 14 residues. Trimming took off 3 bases at V and 4 bases at J, with 7 bases between the two ends. CDR1 and CDR2 from the germline V gene are MNHEY and SMNVEV (reference sequence). CDR3 sequence (DNA): TGTGCCAGCAGTTTGGCATCTTATAATTCACCCCTCCACTTT. Translation: CASSLASYNSPLHF.

J is TRBJ2-2 and V is TRBV6-2 or TRBV6-3; perhaps TRBD2 as D (5 bases). The V end lost 4 bases, the J end lost 0 bases, and 9 bases lay between the germline ends. The CDR3 totals 15 residues. Per the germline V gene, CDR1 is MNHEY and CDR2 is SVGEGT. DNA for the CDR3: TGTGCCAGCAGTTTGGGGAGACCGAACACCGGGGAGCTGTTTTTT. Its translation is CASSLGRPNTGELFF.

The V gene is TRBV20-1, the J gene TRBJ2-1; D uncertain. Germline CDR1 DFQATT, CDR2 SNEGSKA (reference sequence). This CDR3 region has 14 residues. V dropped 3 bases and J dropped 0 bases, with 9 bases sitting between them. CDR3 in DNA: TGCAGTGCTAGTTTTAGCAGCTCCTACAATGAGCAGTTCTTC. Protein sequence: CSASFSSSYNEQFF.

V gene TRBV30 combines with J gene TRBJ1-1; maybe TRBD1 (5 bases). Germline V gene lookup returns CDR1 GTSNPN and CDR2 SVGIG (reference sequence). The CDR3 covers 13 residues. The V and J ends lost 3 bases and 7 bases respectively, with 15 bases between them. The CDR3: CAWSQRVDNEAFF. In nucleotides, the CDR3 is TGTGCCTGGAGCCAGCGCGTGGACAATGAAGCTTTCTTT.

V is TRBV7-4 and J is TRBJ1-5; 10 bases map to TRBD1. The CDR3 consists of 15 residues. Germline assignment: CDR1 SGHVT and CDR2 SQSDAQ. V was pared by 2 bases and J by 7 bases, with 5 bases of the junction left unmatched. CDR3 DNA sequence: TGTGCCAGCAGCTTACGGGACAGGGGTACCCAGCCCCAGCATTTT. It yields the protein CASSLRDRGTQPQHF.

The V gene is TRBV10-3, the J gene TRBJ1-2, with 9 bases identical to TRBD1. Germline lookup yields CDR1 ENHRY and CDR2 SYGVKD. With 7 bases clipped from V and 8 bases from J, the junction kept 11 bases outside the gene matches. The CDR3 contains 14 residues. Here the CDR3 DNA reads TGTGCCATCACATCGACCGGGACAGGGAACGGCTACACCTTC. It translates to CAITSTGTGNGYTF.

The chain carries TRBV4-2 and TRBJ2-7, with D perhaps matching TRBD2 (6 bases). Trimming left V 1 base short and J 6 bases short, with 19 bases between. CDR3 length equals 16 residues. Germline loops: CDR1 LGHNA, CDR2 YNFKEQ. CDR3 in amino acids: CASSQVGGTGVSEQYF. Here the CDR3 DNA reads TGTGCCAGCAGCCAAGTGGGCGGGACGGGGGTTTCCGAGCAGTACTTC.

The chain has TRBV23-1 and TRBJ2-7, with D uncertain. TRBV23-1 is recorded as an ORF, its role being uncertain. This CDR3 has 17 amino acids. Trimming took off 0 bases at V and 3 bases at J, with 18 bases between the two ends. The CDR3 loop reads CASSQSFRFGRHYEQYF. CDR3 nucleotide sequence: TGCGCCAGCAGTCAATCGTTCCGGTTCGGCAGACACTACGAGCAGTACTTC.

The genes are TRBV3-1 and TRBJ2-1; 10 nucleotides match TRBD2. Trimming took 0 bases from V and 7 from J; bases not matched to a gene: 6. Germline CDR1 is LGHDT and CDR2 is YNNKEL (reference sequence). The CDR3 runs to 16 residues. CDR3: CASSQELAGGQNEQFF. CDR3 DNA: TGTGCCAGCAGCCAAGAATTAGCGGGGGGTCAAAATGAGCAGTTCTTC.

The J gene is TRBJ2-3, the V gene TRBV29-1; 8 bases are shared with TRBD2. Germline V gene data show CDR1 as SQVTM and CDR2 as ANQGSEA. V gave up 3 bases and J gave up 3 bases; unmatched junction bases: 8. The CDR3 spans 15 residues. The CDR3 loop is CSVDRLAGGTDTQYF. CDR3 coding DNA: TGCAGCGTTGATAGGCTAGCGGGCGGGACAGATACGCAGTATTTT.

This chain joins TRBV28 and TRBJ1-5; 8 bases align to TRBD1. The CDR3 is 15 amino acids. The ends lost 3 bases at V and 6 bases at J; junction bases unmatched: 7. Germline loops: CDR1 MDHEN, CDR2 SYDVKM. In DNA form, the CDR3 reads TGTGCCAGCAGTTTCCGGCAGGGGGCCGGTCAGCCCCAGCATTTT. This encodes CASSFRQGAGQPQHF.

The chain couples TRBV15 to TRBJ1-5, with D possibly being TRBD1 (6 bases). The V gene's germline CDR1 is LNHNV and CDR2 YYDKDF (reference sequence). Trimming shortened V by 10 bases and J by 4 bases, and 14 bases separated the two germline ends. This CDR3 has 13 residues. In nucleotides, the CDR3 is TGTGCCAGCGCAGGGACACCTAATCAGCCCCAGCATTTT. Amino acid sequence: CASAGTPNQPQHF. The entire variable domain, with the rest obtained from reference TRBV15 and TRBJ1-5, is as follows: DAMVIQNPRYQVTQFGKPVTLSCSQTLNHNVMYWYQQKSSQAPKLLFHYYDKDFNNEADTPDNFQSRRPNTSFCFLDIRSPGLGDTAMYLCASAGTPNQPQHFGDGTRLSIL.

The J gene is TRBJ2-5, the V gene TRBV6-5; weak D call: TRBD2 (5 bases). The CDR3 consists of 16 residues. Germline V CDR1 and CDR2: MNHEY, SVGAGI. With 2 bases removed from V and 2 bases from J, the gap between germline ends came to 15 bases. The CDR3 DNA reads TGTGCCAGCAGTTACGATTCGATCGGGGTGCAAGAGACCCAGTACTTC. Protein sequence: CASSYDSIGVQETQYF.

The gene calls are TRBV5-1 and TRBJ1-6, with D tentatively TRBD1 (6 bases). V was shortened by 3 bases and J by 9 bases, with 22 bases between the two germline ends. The CDR3 extends over 17 amino acids. Germline CDR1 and CDR2: SGHRS and YFSETQ. CDR3 protein: CASSSSPHREQGSPLHF. Here the CDR3 DNA reads TGCGCCAGCAGCTCATCACCCCACAGGGAGCAGGGTTCACCCCTCCACTTT.

J is TRBJ2-7 and V is TRBV11-2, with D possibly being TRBD1 or TRBD2 (6 bases each). Trimming left V 5 bases short and J 0 bases short, with 14 bases between. The CDR3 extends over 15 amino acids. Germline V lookup: CDR1 SGHAT, CDR2 FQNNGV. The CDR3 DNA is TGTGCCAGCAGCCCCGGGGGCAGTCTCTCCTACGAGCAGTACTTC. The encoded protein is CASSPGGSLSYEQYF. Full variable domain (rest looked up from reference TRBV11-2 and TRBJ2-7): EAGVAQSPRYKIIEKRQSVAFWCNPISGHATLYWYQQILGQGPKLLIQFQNNGVVDDSQLPKDRFSAERLKGVDSTLKIQPAKLEDSAVYLCASSPGGSLSYEQYFGPGTRLTVT.